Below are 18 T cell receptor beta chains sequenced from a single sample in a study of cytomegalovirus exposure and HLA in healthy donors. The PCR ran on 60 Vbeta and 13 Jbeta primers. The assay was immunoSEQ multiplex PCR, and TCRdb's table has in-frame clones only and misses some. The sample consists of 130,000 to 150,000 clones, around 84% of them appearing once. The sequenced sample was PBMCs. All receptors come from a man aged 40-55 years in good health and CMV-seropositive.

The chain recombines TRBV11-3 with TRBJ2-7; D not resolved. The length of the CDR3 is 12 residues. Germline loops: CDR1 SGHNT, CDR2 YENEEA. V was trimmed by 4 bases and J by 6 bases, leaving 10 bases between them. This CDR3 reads CASSSRTGEQYF. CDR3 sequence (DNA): TGTGCCAGCAGCTCACGAACGGGCGAGCAGTACTTC.

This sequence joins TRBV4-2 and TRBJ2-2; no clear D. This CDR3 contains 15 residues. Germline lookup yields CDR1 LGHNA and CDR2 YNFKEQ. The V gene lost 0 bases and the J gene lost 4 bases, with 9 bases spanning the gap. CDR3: CASSQEGRSTGELFF. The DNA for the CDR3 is TGTGCCAGCAGCCAAGAGGGCCGCTCCACCGGGGAGCTGTTTTTT.

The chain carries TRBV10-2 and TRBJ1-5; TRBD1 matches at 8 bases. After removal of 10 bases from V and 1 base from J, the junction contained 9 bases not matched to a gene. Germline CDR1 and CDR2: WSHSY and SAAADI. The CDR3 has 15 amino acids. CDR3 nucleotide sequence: TGCGCCAAAGGACAGGGTCAGGAGAGCAATCAGCCCCAGCATTTT. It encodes CAKGQGQESNQPQHF.

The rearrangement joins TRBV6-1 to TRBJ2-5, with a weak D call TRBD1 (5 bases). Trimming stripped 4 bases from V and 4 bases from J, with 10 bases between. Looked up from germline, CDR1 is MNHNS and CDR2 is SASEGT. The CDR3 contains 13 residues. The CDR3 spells CASSARVSETQYF. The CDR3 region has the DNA TGTGCCAGCAGTGCCAGGGTTTCAGAGACCCAGTACTTC.

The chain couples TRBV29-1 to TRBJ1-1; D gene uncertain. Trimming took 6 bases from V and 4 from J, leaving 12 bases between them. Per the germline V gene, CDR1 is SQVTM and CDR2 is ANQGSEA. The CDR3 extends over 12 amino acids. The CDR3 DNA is TGCAGCGTACGACATGCTGGCACTGAAGCTTTCTTT. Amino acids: CSVRHAGTEAFF. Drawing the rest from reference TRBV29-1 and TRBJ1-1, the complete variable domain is SAVISQKPSRDICQRGTSLTIQCQVDSQVTMMFWYRQQPGQSLTLIATANQGSEATYESGFVIDKFPISRPNLTFSTLTVSNMSPEDSSIYLCSVRHAGTEAFFGQGTRLTVV.

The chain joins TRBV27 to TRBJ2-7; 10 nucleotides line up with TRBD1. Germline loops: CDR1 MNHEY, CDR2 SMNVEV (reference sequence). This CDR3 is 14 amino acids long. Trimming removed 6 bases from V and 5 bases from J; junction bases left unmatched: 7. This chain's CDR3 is CASRTAGTGDEQYF. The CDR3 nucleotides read TGTGCCAGCAGAACAGCCGGGACAGGGGACGAGCAGTACTTC.

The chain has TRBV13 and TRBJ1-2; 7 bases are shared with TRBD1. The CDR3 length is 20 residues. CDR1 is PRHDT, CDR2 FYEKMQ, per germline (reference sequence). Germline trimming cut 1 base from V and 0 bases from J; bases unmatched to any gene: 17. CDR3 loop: CASSLDWGLGTDLTNYGYTF. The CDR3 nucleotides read TGTGCCAGCAGCTTAGATTGGGGGCTCGGGACAGACTTGACTAACTATGGCTACACCTTC.

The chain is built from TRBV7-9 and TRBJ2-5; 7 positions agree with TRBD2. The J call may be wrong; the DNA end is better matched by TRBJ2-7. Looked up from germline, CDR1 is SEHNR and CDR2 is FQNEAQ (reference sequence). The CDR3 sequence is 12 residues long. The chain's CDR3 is CASRRGAYEQYF. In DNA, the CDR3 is TGTGCCAGCCGTCGGGGGGCCTACGAGCAGTACTTC.

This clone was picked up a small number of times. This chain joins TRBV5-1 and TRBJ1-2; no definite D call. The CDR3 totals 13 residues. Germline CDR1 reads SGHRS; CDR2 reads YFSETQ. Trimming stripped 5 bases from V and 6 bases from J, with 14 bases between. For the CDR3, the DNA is TGCGCCAGCAGTCCCGACGGGGAACATGGCTACACCTTC. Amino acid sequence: CASSPDGEHGYTF.

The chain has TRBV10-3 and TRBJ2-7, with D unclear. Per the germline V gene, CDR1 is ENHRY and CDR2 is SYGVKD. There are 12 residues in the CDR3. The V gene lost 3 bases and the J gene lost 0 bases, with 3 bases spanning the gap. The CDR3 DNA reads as TGTGCCATCAGTGAATACTCCTACGAGCAGTACTTC. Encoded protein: CAISEYSYEQYF.

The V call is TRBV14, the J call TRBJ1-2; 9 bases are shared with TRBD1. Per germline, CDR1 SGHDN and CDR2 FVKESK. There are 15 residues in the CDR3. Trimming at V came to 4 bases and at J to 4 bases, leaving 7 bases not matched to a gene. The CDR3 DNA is TGTGCCAGCAGCCCTGAGGACAGGGGATTCTATGGCTACACCTTC. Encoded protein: CASSPEDRGFYGYTF.

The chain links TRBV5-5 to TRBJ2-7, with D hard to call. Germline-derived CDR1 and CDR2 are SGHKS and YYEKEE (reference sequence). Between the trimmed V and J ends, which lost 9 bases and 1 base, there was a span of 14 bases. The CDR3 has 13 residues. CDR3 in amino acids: CANYLNGSYEQYF. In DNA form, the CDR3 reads TGTGCCAACTACCTGAATGGATCCTACGAGCAGTACTTC.

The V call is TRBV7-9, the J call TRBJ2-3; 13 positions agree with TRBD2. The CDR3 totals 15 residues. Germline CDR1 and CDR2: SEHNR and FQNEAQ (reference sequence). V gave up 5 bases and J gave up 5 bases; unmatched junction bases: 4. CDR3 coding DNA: TGTGCCAGCAGCCTACTAGCGGGAGGGGTAGATACGCAGTATTTT. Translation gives CASSLLAGGVDTQYF.

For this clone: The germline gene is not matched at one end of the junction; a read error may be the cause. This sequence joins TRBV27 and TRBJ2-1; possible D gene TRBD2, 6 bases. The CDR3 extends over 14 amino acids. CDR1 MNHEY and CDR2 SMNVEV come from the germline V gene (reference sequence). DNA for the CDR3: TGTGCCAGCAGTATATCCGGGAGAGGCAATGAGCAGTTCTTC. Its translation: CASSISGRGNEQFF.

The CDR3 sequence: CASSLETGTNYGYTF. In DNA form, the CDR3 reads TGCGCCAGCAGCTTGGAGACCGGGACTAACTATGGCTACACCTTC. This chain joins TRBV5-1 and TRBJ1-2, with D uncertain. V was trimmed by 0 bases and J by 0 bases, leaving 9 bases between them. Germline V gives CDR1 SGHRS, CDR2 YFSETQ. The CDR3 is 15 residues long.

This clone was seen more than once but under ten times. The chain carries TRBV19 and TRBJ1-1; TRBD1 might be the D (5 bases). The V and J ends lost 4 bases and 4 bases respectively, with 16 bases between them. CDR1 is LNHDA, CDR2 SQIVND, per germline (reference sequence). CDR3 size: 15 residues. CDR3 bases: TGTGCCAGTAGTACGACAGTGAGTGGGCGCACTGAAGCTTTCTTT. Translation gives CASSTTVSGRTEAFF.

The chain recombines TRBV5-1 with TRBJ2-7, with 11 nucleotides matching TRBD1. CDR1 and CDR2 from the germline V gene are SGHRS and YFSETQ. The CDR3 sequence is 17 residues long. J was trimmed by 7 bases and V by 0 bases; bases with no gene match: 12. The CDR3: CASSLVPPGQGGREQYF. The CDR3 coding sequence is TGCGCCAGCAGCTTGGTTCCCCCGGGACAGGGGGGGAGGGAGCAGTACTTC.

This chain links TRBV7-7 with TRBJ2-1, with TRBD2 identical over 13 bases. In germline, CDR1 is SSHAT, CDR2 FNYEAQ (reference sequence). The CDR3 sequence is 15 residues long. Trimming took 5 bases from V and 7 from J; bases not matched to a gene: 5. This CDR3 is CASSLGLAGRNEQFF. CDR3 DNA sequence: TGTGCCAGCAGCCTGGGACTAGCGGGAAGGAATGAGCAGTTCTTC.